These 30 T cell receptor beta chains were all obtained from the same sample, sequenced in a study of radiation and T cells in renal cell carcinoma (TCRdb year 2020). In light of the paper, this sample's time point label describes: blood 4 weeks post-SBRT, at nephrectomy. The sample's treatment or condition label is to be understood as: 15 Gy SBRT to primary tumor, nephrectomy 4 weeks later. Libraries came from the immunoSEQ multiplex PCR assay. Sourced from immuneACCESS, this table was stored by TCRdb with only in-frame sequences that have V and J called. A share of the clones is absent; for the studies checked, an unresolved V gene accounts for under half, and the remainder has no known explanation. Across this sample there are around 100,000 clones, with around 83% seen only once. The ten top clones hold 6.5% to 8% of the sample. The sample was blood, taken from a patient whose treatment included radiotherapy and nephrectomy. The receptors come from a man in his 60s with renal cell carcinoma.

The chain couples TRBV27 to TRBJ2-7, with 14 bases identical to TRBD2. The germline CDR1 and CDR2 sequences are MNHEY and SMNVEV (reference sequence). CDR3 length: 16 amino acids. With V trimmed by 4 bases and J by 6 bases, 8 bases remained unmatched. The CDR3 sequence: CASSSRGLAGAGEQYF. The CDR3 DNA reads TGTGCCAGCAGTTCTAGGGGACTAGCGGGAGCCGGCGAGCAGTACTTC.

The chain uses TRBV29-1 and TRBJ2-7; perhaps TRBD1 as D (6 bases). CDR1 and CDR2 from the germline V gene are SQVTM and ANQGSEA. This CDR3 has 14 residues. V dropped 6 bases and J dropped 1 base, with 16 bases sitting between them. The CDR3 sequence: CSVKNRDLSYEQYF. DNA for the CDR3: TGCAGCGTCAAAAACAGGGACCTTTCCTACGAGCAGTACTTC.

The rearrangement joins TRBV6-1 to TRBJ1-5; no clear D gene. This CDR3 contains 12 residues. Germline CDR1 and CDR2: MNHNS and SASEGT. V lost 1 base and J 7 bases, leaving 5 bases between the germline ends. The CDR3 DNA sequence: TGTGCCAGCAGTGAAGGATGGCAGCCCCAGCATTTT. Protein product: CASSEGWQPQHF.

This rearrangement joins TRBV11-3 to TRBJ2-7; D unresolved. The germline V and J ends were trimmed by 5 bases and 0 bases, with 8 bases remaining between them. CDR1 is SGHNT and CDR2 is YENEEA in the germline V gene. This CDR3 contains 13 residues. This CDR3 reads CASSLFPSYEQYF. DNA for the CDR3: TGTGCCAGCAGCCTCTTCCCCTCCTACGAGCAGTACTTC.

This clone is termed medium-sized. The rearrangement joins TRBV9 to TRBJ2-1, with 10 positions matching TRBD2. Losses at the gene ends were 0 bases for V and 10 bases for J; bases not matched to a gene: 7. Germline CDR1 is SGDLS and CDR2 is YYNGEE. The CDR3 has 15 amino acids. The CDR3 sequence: CASSVETSGAGEQFF. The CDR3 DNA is TGTGCCAGCAGCGTAGAAACTAGCGGGGCAGGGGAGCAGTTCTTC.

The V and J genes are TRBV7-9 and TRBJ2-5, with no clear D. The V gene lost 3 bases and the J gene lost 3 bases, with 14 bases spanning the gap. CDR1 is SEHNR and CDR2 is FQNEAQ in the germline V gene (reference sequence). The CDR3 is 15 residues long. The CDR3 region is CASSLVRAIKETQYF. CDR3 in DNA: TGTGCCAGCAGCTTGGTGCGTGCGATAAAAGAGACCCAGTACTTC.

The CDR3 DNA is TGCGCCAGCAGCTTGGGACTGGGGAGCTCCTACAATGAGCAGTTCTTC. Translated: CASSLGLGSSYNEQFF. The V gene is TRBV5-1, the J gene TRBJ2-1, with a weak D call TRBD2 (5 bases). CDR1 and CDR2 (germline): SGHRS, YFSETQ. Trimming removed 0 bases at V and 0 bases at J, with 10 bases between. The CDR3 is 16 amino acids.

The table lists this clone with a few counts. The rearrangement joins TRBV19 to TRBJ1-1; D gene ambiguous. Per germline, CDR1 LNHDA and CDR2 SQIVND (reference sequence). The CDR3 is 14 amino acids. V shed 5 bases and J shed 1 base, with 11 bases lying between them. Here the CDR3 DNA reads TGTGCCAGTAGTTCCAAGGCCAGGAACACTGAAGCTTTCTTT. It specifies CASSSKARNTEAFF. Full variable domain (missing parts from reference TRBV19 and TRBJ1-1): DGGITQSPKYLFRKEGQNVTLSCEQNLNHDAMYWYRQDPGQGLRLIYYSQIVNDFQKGDIAEGYSVSREKKESFPLTVTSAQKNPTAFYLCASSSKARNTEAFFGQGTRLTVV.

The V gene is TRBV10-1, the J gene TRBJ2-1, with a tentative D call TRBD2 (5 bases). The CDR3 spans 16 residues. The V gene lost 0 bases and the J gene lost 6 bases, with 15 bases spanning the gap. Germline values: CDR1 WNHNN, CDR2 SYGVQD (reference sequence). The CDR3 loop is CASSESGWEWANEQFF. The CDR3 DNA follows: TGCGCCAGCAGTGAGTCCGGGTGGGAGTGGGCCAATGAGCAGTTCTTC.

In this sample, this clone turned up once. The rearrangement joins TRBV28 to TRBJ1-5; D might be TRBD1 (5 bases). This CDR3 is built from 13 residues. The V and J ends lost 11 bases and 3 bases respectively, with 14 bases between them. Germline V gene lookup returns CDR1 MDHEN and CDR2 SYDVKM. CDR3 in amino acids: CAHGTGNNQPQHF. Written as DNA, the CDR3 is TGTGCCCACGGAACAGGTAACAATCAGCCCCAGCATTTT. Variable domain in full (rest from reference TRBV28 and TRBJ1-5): DVKVTQSSRYLVKRTGEKVFLECVQDMDHENMFWYRQDPGLGLRLIYFSYDVKMKEKGDIPEGYSVSREKKERFSLILESASTNQTSMYLCAHGTGNNQPQHFGDGTRLSIL.

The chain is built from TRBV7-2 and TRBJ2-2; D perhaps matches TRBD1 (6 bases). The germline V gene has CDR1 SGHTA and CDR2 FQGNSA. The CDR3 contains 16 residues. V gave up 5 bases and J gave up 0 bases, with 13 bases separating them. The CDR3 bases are TGTGCCAGCAGCCGACAGACAGGTTCGAACACCGGGGAGCTGTTTTTT. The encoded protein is CASSRQTGSNTGELFF.

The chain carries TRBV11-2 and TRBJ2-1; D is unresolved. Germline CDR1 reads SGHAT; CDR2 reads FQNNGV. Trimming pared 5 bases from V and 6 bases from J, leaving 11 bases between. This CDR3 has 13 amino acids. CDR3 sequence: CASSTGPLNEQFF. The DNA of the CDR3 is TGTGCCAGCAGCACCGGACCACTCAATGAGCAGTTCTTC.

The DNA of the CDR3 is TGCGCCAGCAGCTCCACCCCGGGACTAGGGGTCGACGGGGAGCTGTTTTTT. Translating gives CASSSTPGLGVDGELFF. This chain connects TRBV5-1 to TRBJ2-2; 8 bases match TRBD2. The germline V gene encodes CDR1 SGHRS and CDR2 YFSETQ. This CDR3 region has 17 residues. The junction had 14 bases not matched to a gene; V was cut back by 3 bases and J by 7 bases.

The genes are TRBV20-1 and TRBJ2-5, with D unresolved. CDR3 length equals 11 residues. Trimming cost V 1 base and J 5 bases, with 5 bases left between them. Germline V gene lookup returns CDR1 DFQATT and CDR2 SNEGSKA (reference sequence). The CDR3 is CSARVIETQYF. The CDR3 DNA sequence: TGCAGTGCTAGAGTTATTGAGACCCAGTACTTC.

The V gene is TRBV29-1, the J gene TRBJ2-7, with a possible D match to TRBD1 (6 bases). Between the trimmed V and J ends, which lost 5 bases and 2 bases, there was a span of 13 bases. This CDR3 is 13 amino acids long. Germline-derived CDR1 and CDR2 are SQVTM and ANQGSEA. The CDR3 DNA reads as TGCAGCGTTACAGGGACGCATCCCTACGAGCAGTACTTC. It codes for CSVTGTHPYEQYF.

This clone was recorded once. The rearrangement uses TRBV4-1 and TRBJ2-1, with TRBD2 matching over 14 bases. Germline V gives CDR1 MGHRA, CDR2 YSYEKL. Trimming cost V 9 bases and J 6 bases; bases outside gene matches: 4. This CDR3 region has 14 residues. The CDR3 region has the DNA TGCGCCAGTACCGGGACTAGCGGGAGCAATGAGCAGTTCTTC. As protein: CASTGTSGSNEQFF.

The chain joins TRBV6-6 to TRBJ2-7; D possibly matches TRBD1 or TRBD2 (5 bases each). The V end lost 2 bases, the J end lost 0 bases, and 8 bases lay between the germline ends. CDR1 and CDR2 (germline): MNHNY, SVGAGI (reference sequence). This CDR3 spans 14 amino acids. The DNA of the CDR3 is TGTGCCAGCAGTTACGAGGGGAGCTCCTACGAGCAGTACTTC. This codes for CASSYEGSSYEQYF.

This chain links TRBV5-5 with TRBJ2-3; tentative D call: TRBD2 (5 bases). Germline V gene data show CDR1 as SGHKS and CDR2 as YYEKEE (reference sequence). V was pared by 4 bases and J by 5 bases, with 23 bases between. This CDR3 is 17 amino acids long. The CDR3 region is CASSPSHREVGLDTQYF. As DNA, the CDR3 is TGTGCCAGCAGCCCAAGTCACCGGGAAGTCGGACTAGATACGCAGTATTTT.

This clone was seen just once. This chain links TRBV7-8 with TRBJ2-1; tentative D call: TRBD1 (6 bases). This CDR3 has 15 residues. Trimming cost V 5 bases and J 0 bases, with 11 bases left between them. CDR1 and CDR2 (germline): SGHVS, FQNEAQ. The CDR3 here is CASSRTGNSYNEQFF. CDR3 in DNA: TGTGCCAGCAGCCGTACAGGGAACTCCTACAATGAGCAGTTCTTC.

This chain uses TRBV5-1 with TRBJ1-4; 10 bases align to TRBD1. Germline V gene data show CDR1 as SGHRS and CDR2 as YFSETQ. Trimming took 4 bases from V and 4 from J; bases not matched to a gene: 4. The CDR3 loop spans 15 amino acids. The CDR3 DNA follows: TGCGCCAGCAGCGTCCGGACAGGGGGTAATGAAAAACTGTTTTTT. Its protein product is CASSVRTGGNEKLFF.

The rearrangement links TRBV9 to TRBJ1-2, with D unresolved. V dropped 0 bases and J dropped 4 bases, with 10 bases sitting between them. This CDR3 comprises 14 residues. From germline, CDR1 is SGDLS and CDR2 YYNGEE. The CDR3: CASSVGGGLYGYTF. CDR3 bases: TGTGCCAGCAGCGTAGGAGGCGGACTCTATGGCTACACCTTC. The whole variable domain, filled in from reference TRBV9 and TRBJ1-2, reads DSGVTQTPKHLITATGQRVTLRCSPRSGDLSVYWYQQSLDQGLQFLIQYYNGEERAKGNILERFSAQQFPDLHSELNLSSLELGDSALYFCASSVGGGLYGYTFGSGTRLTVV.

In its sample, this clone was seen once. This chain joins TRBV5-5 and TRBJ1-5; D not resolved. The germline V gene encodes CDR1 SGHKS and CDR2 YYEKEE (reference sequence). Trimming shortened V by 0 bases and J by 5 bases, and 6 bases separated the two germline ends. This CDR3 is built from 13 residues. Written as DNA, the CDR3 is TGTGCCAGCAGCTTGGATCGGGATCAGCCCCAGCATTTT. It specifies CASSLDRDQPQHF.

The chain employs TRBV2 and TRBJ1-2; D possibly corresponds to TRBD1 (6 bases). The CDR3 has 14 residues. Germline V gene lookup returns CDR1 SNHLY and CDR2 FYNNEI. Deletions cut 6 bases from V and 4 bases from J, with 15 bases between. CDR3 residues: CASSPTGGPYGYTF. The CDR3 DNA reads TGTGCCAGCAGCCCTACCGGGGGGCCCTATGGCTACACCTTC. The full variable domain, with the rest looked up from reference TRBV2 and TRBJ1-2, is EPEVTQTPSHQVTQMGQEVILRCVPISNHLYFYWYRQILGQKVEFLVSFYNNEISEKSEIFDDQFSVERPDGSNFTLKIRSTKLEDSAMYFCASSPTGGPYGYTFGSGTRLTVV.

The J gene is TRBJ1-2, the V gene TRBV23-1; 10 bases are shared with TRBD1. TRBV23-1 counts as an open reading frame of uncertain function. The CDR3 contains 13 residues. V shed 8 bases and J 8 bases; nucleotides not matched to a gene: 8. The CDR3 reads CASAGTGAAGYTF. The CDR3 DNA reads TGCGCCAGCGCAGGGACAGGGGCAGCGGGCTACACCTTC.

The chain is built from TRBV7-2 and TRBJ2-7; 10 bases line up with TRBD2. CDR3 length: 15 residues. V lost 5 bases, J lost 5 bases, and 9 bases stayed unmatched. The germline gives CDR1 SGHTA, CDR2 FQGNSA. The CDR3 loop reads CASSAASGSLDEQYF. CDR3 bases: TGTGCCAGCAGCGCTGCTAGCGGGAGTTTAGACGAGCAGTACTTC.

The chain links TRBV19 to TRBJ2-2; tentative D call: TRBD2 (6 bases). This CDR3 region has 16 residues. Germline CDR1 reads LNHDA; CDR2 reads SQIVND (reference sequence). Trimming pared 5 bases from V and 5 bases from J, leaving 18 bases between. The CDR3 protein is CASSPRDFLGTGELFF. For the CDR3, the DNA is TGTGCCAGTAGTCCGCGGGACTTTCTCGGAACCGGGGAGCTGTTTTTT.

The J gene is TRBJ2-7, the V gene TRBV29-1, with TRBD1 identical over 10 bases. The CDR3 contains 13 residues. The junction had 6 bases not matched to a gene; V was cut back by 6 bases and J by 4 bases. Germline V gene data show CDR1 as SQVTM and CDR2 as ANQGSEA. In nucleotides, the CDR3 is TGCAGCGTCACGACAGGGGGCGGGTACGAGCAGTACTTC. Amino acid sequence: CSVTTGGGYEQYF.

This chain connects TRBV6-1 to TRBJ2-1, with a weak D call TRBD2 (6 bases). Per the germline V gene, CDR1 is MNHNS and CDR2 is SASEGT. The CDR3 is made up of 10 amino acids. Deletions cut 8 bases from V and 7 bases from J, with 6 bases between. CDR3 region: CASGRNEQFF. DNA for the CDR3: TGTGCCAGCGGGAGGAATGAGCAGTTCTTC.

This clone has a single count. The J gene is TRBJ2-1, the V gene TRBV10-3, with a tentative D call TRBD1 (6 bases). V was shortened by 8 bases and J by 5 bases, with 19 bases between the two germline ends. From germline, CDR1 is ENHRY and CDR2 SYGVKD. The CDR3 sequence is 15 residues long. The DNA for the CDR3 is TGTGCCATCTATTCTCCAGGGGCGCGGAACAATGAGCAGTTCTTC. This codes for CAIYSPGARNNEQFF.

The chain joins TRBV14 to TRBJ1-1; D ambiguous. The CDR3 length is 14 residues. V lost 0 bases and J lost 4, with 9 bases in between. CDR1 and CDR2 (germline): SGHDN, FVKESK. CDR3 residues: CASSQEAGVTEAFF. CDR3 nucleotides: TGTGCCAGCAGCCAAGAGGCCGGGGTCACTGAAGCTTTCTTT.